This T cell receptor (beta chain) was identified during a study of T cell changes during pregnancy in multiple sclerosis. Profiling relied on immunoSEQ multiplex PCR, and the TCRdb table lists in-frame clones only, not all of them. The data contain 30,000 to 40,000 clones, 70% to 90% of them singletons. The V gene lost 3 bases and the J gene lost 4 bases, with 6 bases spanning the gap. Germline assignment: CDR1 ENHRY and CDR2 SYGVKD. This CDR3 region has 12 residues. The sequence derives from a female donor with multiple sclerosis, enrolled in a pregnancy study. This chain uses TRBV10-3 with TRBJ1-1, with D perhaps TRBD1 (5 bases). The starting material was CD8+ T cells from peripheral blood mononuclear cells, obtained in the third trimester of pregnancy. The CDR3 sequence is CAISDRVTEAFF. The CDR3 DNA reads as TGTGCCATCAGTGACAGGGTCACTGAAGCTTTCTTT.